These 6 T cell receptor beta chains were all obtained from the same sample, sequenced in a study of CD8 T cells in Susac syndrome. An amount of RNA that ranged from roughly 0.5 to 1 ug was reverse transcribed with random hexamers. One entry per CDR3 protein results from TCRdb running MiXCR on the immunoSEQ multiplex PCR reads. The profile shows 80,000 to 90,000 distinct CDR3 sequences, roughly 91% of them singletons. The sequenced sample consisted of CD8+ T cells from PBMCs. The origin of the receptors is a human donor in good health.

V and J are TRBV4-1 and TRBJ2-5; 10 bases align to TRBD1. The germline V gene encodes CDR1 MGHRA and CDR2 YSYEKL. V gave up 3 bases and J gave up 4 bases; unmatched junction bases: 8. This CDR3 has 16 residues. CDR3: CASSQEDRGYGETQYF. The CDR3 DNA reads as TGCGCCAGCAGCCAGGAGGACAGGGGGTATGGAGAGACCCAGTACTTC.

The J gene is TRBJ1-1, the V gene TRBV5-6, with a tentative D call TRBD1 (5 bases). Germline assignment: CDR1 SGHDT and CDR2 YYEEEE. Between the trimmed V and J ends, which lost 0 bases and 12 bases, there was a span of 9 bases. The CDR3 covers 11 residues. This CDR3 reads CASSLGGGTFF. CDR3 DNA: TGTGCCAGCAGCTTGGGGGGGGGAACTTTCTTT.

The chain couples TRBV7-9 to TRBJ1-2; possible D gene TRBD1, 5 bases. CDR1 SEHNR and CDR2 FQNEAQ come from the germline V gene (reference sequence). V was clipped by 7 bases and J by 0 bases, with 18 bases between them. This CDR3 contains 16 residues. The CDR3 nucleotides read TGTGCCAGCATCCAACCCGGGGACGGAGCTAACTATGGCTACACCTTC. Translating gives CASIQPGDGANYGYTF.

This clonotype was observed once. The chain couples TRBV20-1 to TRBJ2-7, with TRBD1 identical over 8 bases. The ends lost 2 bases at V and 1 base at J; junction bases unmatched: 7. CDR3 length equals 15 residues. The germline gives CDR1 DFQATT, CDR2 SNEGSKA (reference sequence). CDR3 nucleotide sequence: TGCAGTGCTAGATCTGTGGACAGGGAATCCTACGAGCAGTACTTC. It translates to CSARSVDRESYEQYF.

The CDR3 nucleotides read TGCGCCAGCAGCTTCAATTTGAACACTGAAGCTTTCTTT. Its translation is CASSFNLNTEAFF. The chain carries TRBV5-1 and TRBJ1-1; D is uncertain. Trimming took off 2 bases at V and 0 bases at J, with 5 bases between the two ends. CDR3 size: 13 residues. Germline loops: CDR1 SGHRS, CDR2 YFSETQ.

The rearrangement uses TRBV7-6 and TRBJ1-2; no reliable D call. CDR3 length: 13 residues. Germline-derived CDR1 and CDR2 are SGHVS and FNYEAQ. V dropped 1 base and J dropped 6 bases, with 9 bases sitting between them. The chain's CDR3 is CASSLGPPDGYTF. The CDR3 region has the DNA TGTGCCAGCAGCTTAGGGCCACCGGATGGCTACACCTTC.